The T cell receptor (beta chain) described here comes from a study of T cells expressing NK-cell markers. Overall study: Eight donors were sequenced, of whom seven were HCMV-seropositive, while the remaining one was HCMV-seronegative.

TCRdb re-called the 5' RACE reads; every CDR3 protein appears as one record, without DNA. This sample's clone table lists some 410,000 distinct CDR3 sequences. Per the germline V gene, CDR1 is KGHSH and CDR2 is LQKENI. CDR3 length equals 15 residues. The chain carries TRBV18 and TRBJ1-1. This receptor was taken from a woman aged 18 to 69 in good health. The material sequenced was blood T cells: a sorted CD56 or NKG2C T cell subset, CD4+ or CD8+ T cells, or bulk PBMC T cells (not recorded which). CDR3 sequence reads: CASSPGLLGITEAFF.